Below, 29 T cell receptor beta chains from the same sample are listed, as sequenced in a study of PD-1 blockade in classical Hodgkin lymphoma. Using immunoSEQ multiplex PCR, the repertoire was profiled, and TCRdb retains in-frame clones only, with some absent. The sample lists some 30,000 clones; 85% to 90% were seen once. Regarding time point: cycle 4 day 1 (C4D1), after five to seven weeks of nivolumab. Each and every patient relapsed after autologous stem cell transplantation, and patients got differing brentuximab vedotin exposure. Magnetic negative selection purified CD4+ T cells from thawed PBMCs. Material: CD4+ T cells from blood, obtained before the fourth cycle of nivolumab. All receptors derive from a human donor with classical Hodgkin lymphoma.

This clone was recorded a few times. The chain has TRBV7-9 and TRBJ1-2; TRBD1 might be the D (5 bases). Germline CDR1 and CDR2: SEHNR and FQNEAQ (reference sequence). Deletions cut 4 bases from V and 6 bases from J, with 9 bases between. This CDR3 has 12 residues. The CDR3 nucleotides read TGTGCCAGCAGCTATCGGGGGGATGGCTACACCTTC. Protein: CASSYRGDGYTF.

This chain joins TRBV18 and TRBJ1-2; TRBD1 might be the D (5 bases). CDR1 and CDR2 from the germline V gene are KGHSH and LQKENI. The CDR3 totals 16 residues. Trimming cost V 0 bases and J 8 bases, with 19 bases left between them. The CDR3 region is CASSPPGQAGGFGYTF. In DNA, the CDR3 is TGTGCCAGCTCACCACCTGGGCAGGCCGGGGGTTTCGGCTACACCTTC.

The V call is TRBV9, the J call TRBJ1-1; D possibly corresponds to TRBD1 (6 bases). Germline V gives CDR1 SGDLS, CDR2 YYNGEE. Trimming pared 0 bases from V and 7 bases from J, leaving 10 bases between. This CDR3 contains 13 residues. The CDR3 bases are TGTGCCAGCAGCGTAGTTTCAGGGGTTGAAGCTTTCTTT. Translation gives CASSVVSGVEAFF.

This clone was counted a single time. V usage is TRBV6-5 and J usage is TRBJ1-4, with a tentative D call TRBD1 (5 bases). The length of the CDR3 is 14 residues. V was pared by 4 bases and J by 2 bases, with 8 bases between. Germline V gives CDR1 MNHEY, CDR2 SVGAGI. The CDR3 DNA reads TGTGCCAGCAGTTCCGCAGGGACTAATGAAAAACTGTTTTTT. Translating it yields CASSSAGTNEKLFF.

The chain recombines TRBV11-3 with TRBJ2-6; D ambiguous. Trimming took 3 bases from V and 0 from J, leaving 6 bases between them. Germline V gene sequence: CDR1 SGHNT, CDR2 YENEEA. The CDR3 length is 15 residues. DNA of the CDR3: TGTGCCAGCAGCTTCGGCAACTCTGGGGCCAACGTCCTGACTTTC. Translation gives CASSFGNSGANVLTF.

The chain links TRBV6-1 to TRBJ1-1, with D possibly matching TRBD1 (6 bases). The V and J ends lost 2 bases and 4 bases respectively, with 11 bases between them. There are 14 residues in the CDR3. The germline gives CDR1 MNHNS, CDR2 SASEGT. CDR3 loop: CASSESTGSTEAFF. CDR3 sequence (DNA): TGTGCCAGCAGTGAAAGCACAGGGAGCACTGAAGCTTTCTTT.

This chain uses TRBV28 with TRBJ1-1; 7 nucleotides align to TRBD1. V shed 2 bases, J shed 9 bases, and the junction held 6 bases outside the gene matches. The CDR3 extends over 13 amino acids. Germline loops: CDR1 MDHEN, CDR2 SYDVKM. CDR3 sequence (DNA): TGTGCCAGCAGTTTACCTGGGACAGTACAAGCTTTCTTT. It is translated as CASSLPGTVQAFF.

J is TRBJ2-5 and V is TRBV7-7; D is undetermined. The CDR3 length is 12 residues. The germline CDR1 and CDR2 sequences are SSHAT and FNYEAQ (reference sequence). Trimming removed 5 bases from V and 7 bases from J, with 11 bases in between. The chain's CDR3 is CASSPGWGTQYF. The CDR3 DNA reads as TGTGCCAGCAGCCCTGGGTGGGGGACCCAGTACTTC.

This chain uses TRBV5-1 with TRBJ1-2, with D possibly being TRBD1 (6 bases). The CDR3 has 14 residues. The V and J ends lost 4 bases and 6 bases respectively, with 16 bases between them. Germline V gives CDR1 SGHRS, CDR2 YFSETQ. The CDR3 coding sequence is TGCGCCAGCAGCCCGGACAGAGCTCTAAATGGCTACACCTTC. Residues: CASSPDRALNGYTF.

The V and J genes are TRBV7-2 and TRBJ1-5; the D is unclear. CDR3 length: 15 residues. The germline V gene encodes CDR1 SGHTA and CDR2 FQGNSA. Trimming removed 2 bases at V and 0 bases at J, with 8 bases between. The CDR3 DNA reads TGTGCCAGCAGCTTATTAGCCAATAGCAATCAGCCCCAGCATTTT. Translation: CASSLLANSNQPQHF.

The chain links TRBV29-1 to TRBJ2-3; the D gene is possibly TRBD1 (5 bases). V lost 3 bases, J lost 5 bases, and 12 bases lay in between. The CDR3 totals 13 residues. CDR1 and CDR2 from the germline V gene are SQVTM and ANQGSEA. CDR3 nucleotide sequence: TGCAGCGTTGAGCAGGGTCGGAAAGATACGCAGTATTTT. Residues: CSVEQGRKDTQYF.

The CDR3 DNA sequence: TGTGCCAGCAGCTTTTCCTCGTCGGGGGGCACAGATACGCAGTATTTT. This encodes CASSFSSSGGTDTQYF. The rearrangement links TRBV5-5 to TRBJ2-3, with D possibly being TRBD2 (6 bases). The CDR3 extends over 16 amino acids. V lost 2 bases, J lost 1 base, and 14 bases lay in between. Germline-derived CDR1 and CDR2 are SGHKS and YYEKEE (reference sequence).

The chain recombines TRBV23-1 with TRBJ2-7, with D unclear. TRBV23-1 is filed as an ORF, its function uncertain. The V end was cut by 2 bases, the J end by 6 bases, with 14 bases between. The length of the CDR3 is 14 residues. CDR3 nucleotide sequence: TGCGCCAGCAGTCAACTGACAATTCCCTGCGAGCAGTACTTC. Residues: CASSQLTIPCEQYF.

The chain recombines TRBV4-2 with TRBJ2-7; D may be TRBD1 (7 bases). Trimming removed 0 bases from V and 2 bases from J, with 14 bases in between. Germline V gene sequence: CDR1 LGHNA, CDR2 YNFKEQ. This CDR3 comprises 16 residues. CDR3 region: CASSQENTRGAYEQYF. Here the CDR3 DNA reads TGTGCCAGCAGCCAAGAGAACACCAGGGGGGCCTACGAGCAGTACTTC.

This sequence joins TRBV4-1 and TRBJ1-1; TRBD1 aligns across 7 bases. J gave up 1 base and V 1 base, and 3 bases lay outside the gene matches. Germline loops: CDR1 MGHRA, CDR2 YSYEKL. This CDR3 is 15 amino acids long. The CDR3 sequence is CASSQGAGGNTEAFF. The CDR3 DNA reads TGCGCCAGCAGCCAAGGGGCAGGGGGGAACACTGAAGCTTTCTTT.

The chain couples TRBV11-2 to TRBJ2-4; D call uncertain. Germline V gene sequence: CDR1 SGHAT, CDR2 FQNNGV. This CDR3 region has 15 residues. V was pared by 5 bases and J by 0 bases, with 11 bases between. DNA of the CDR3: TGTGCCAGCAGCGATCCAAATCTAGCCAAAAACATTCAGTACTTC. Encoded protein: CASSDPNLAKNIQYF.

This chain uses TRBV6-5 with TRBJ2-7; D perhaps matches TRBD2 (5 bases). CDR1 is MNHEY and CDR2 is SVGAGI in the germline V gene. CDR3 size: 12 residues. V was cut by 6 bases and J by 7 bases, with 13 bases left in between. The CDR3 loop reads CASSQGLGEQYF. The CDR3 nucleotides read TGTGCCAGCAGCCAAGGACTCGGGGAGCAGTACTTC.

The gene calls are TRBV11-2 and TRBJ2-7; 9 positions agree with TRBD2. Germline CDR1 is SGHAT and CDR2 is FQNNGV. With V trimmed by 0 bases and J by 6 bases, 6 bases remained unmatched. CDR3 length equals 15 residues. CDR3 region: CASSLDLLAGREQYF. CDR3 sequence (DNA): TGTGCCAGCAGCTTAGATTTACTAGCGGGCCGCGAGCAGTACTTC. The full variable domain, its missing parts supplied by reference TRBV11-2 and TRBJ2-7, is EAGVAQSPRYKIIEKRQSVAFWCNPISGHATLYWYQQILGQGPKLLIQFQNNGVVDDSQLPKDRFSAERLKGVDSTLKIQPAKLEDSAVYLCASSLDLLAGREQYFGPGTRLTVT.

This chain joins TRBV2 and TRBJ2-5; unclear D gene. The CDR3 is 14 amino acids. V gave up 6 bases and J gave up 1 base, with 12 bases separating them. Germline V lookup: CDR1 SNHLY, CDR2 FYNNEI. The CDR3 loop reads CASSPGPSQETQYF. CDR3 in DNA: TGTGCCAGCAGCCCGGGCCCCTCCCAAGAGACCCAGTACTTC.

The chain combines TRBV10-3 with TRBJ2-1, with D uncertain. The V gene's germline CDR1 is ENHRY and CDR2 SYGVKD. The CDR3 runs 14 residues. Deletions cut 6 bases from V and 5 bases from J, with 14 bases between. The CDR3 coding sequence is TGTGCCATCAGGAGAGAGTCAAGACACAATGAGCAGTTCTTC. Translating gives CAIRRESRHNEQFF.

The J gene is TRBJ1-2, the V gene TRBV6-4, with no clear D. V lost 6 bases and J 4 bases, leaving 12 bases between the germline ends. The germline V gene has CDR1 MRHNA and CDR2 SNTAGT. CDR3 length: 13 amino acids. The CDR3 sequence is CASSPETGYGYTF. The CDR3 nucleotides are TGTGCCAGCAGCCCTGAGACGGGCTATGGCTACACCTTC.

V gene TRBV4-1 combines with J gene TRBJ1-4; 7 nucleotides align to TRBD1. This CDR3 region has 17 residues. The germline CDR1 and CDR2 sequences are MGHRA and YSYEKL. V shed 4 bases, J shed 4 bases, and the junction held 12 bases outside the gene matches. For the CDR3, the DNA is TGCGCCAGCAGCCCTTGGAGTTTGGGACAGTTTAATGAAAAACTGTTTTTT. This sequence encodes CASSPWSLGQFNEKLFF.

This clone has just a few counts. The chain links TRBV7-9 to TRBJ1-2; the D is unclear. The CDR3 contains 14 residues. V lost 2 bases, J lost 7 bases, and 14 bases lay in between. Germline CDR1 and CDR2: SEHNR and FQNEAQ (reference sequence). The CDR3 region is CASSLNSQTSGYTF. The DNA of the CDR3 is TGTGCCAGCAGCTTAAACTCCCAGACGTCTGGCTACACCTTC.

The chain links TRBV5-1 to TRBJ2-1, with TRBD2 matching 11 bases. Germline V lookup: CDR1 SGHRS, CDR2 YFSETQ. V dropped 5 bases and J dropped 9; count of bases not matched to a gene: 7. The CDR3 runs to 14 residues. CDR3 sequence (DNA): TGCGCCAGCAGTCTACTAGCGGGAGTGCCTGAGCAGTTCTTC. Translating it yields CASSLLAGVPEQFF.

The gene calls are TRBV7-2 and TRBJ1-1; a possible D gene is TRBD1 (6 bases). CDR3 length: 14 residues. CDR1 and CDR2 (germline): SGHTA, FQGNSA. Trimming stripped 5 bases from V and 1 base from J, with 11 bases between. CDR3 nucleotide sequence: TGTGCCAGCAGCCAAGGACAGAGGAACACTGAAGCTTTCTTT. Translated: CASSQGQRNTEAFF.

The gene calls are TRBV18 and TRBJ2-7; 9 positions agree with TRBD1. Germline V CDR1 and CDR2: KGHSH, LQKENI. The junction had 3 bases not matched to a gene; V was cut back by 0 bases and J by 3 bases. This CDR3 is 15 amino acids long. In nucleotides, the CDR3 is TGTGCCAGCTCACCACCGCCGGACAGGGGCTACGAGCAGTACTTC. It codes for CASSPPPDRGYEQYF.

The chain employs TRBV28 and TRBJ2-7, with D hard to call. The germline CDR1 and CDR2 sequences are MDHEN and SYDVKM. Trimming left V 6 bases short and J 4 bases short, with 13 bases between. This CDR3 comprises 13 residues. In nucleotides, the CDR3 is TGTGCCAGCAGCCCCCCCTTAGGTTACGAGCAGTACTTC. Translating it yields CASSPPLGYEQYF.

This chain links TRBV10-1 with TRBJ1-5; D is uncertain. Germline loops: CDR1 WNHNN, CDR2 SYGVQD (reference sequence). V lost 3 bases and J 4 bases, leaving 7 bases between the germline ends. This CDR3 contains 13 residues. CDR3 nucleotides: TGCGCCAGCAGTGAATCGGTAAATCAGCCCCAGCATTTT. Protein product: CASSESVNQPQHF.

This chain joins TRBV5-1 and TRBJ2-7; TRBD2 agrees at 8 bases. The trim removed 4 bases at V and 6 bases at J, leaving 3 bases unmatched. Per the germline V gene, CDR1 is SGHRS and CDR2 is YFSETQ. The CDR3 is made up of 12 amino acids. CDR3 residues: CASSPGRAEQYF. CDR3 sequence (DNA): TGCGCCAGCAGCCCCGGGAGGGCCGAGCAGTACTTC.